This T cell receptor (beta chain) was found in a study of cytomegalovirus exposure and HLA in healthy donors (dated by TCRdb to the late 2010s). Background for the entire study: An earlier analysis of 587 of the donors reported approximately 300 Gb of sequence data and some 110 million unique TCR beta sequences obtained from about 180 million T cells. The study aimed to test whether cataloging public T cell receptors could reveal signatures of past pathogen exposure. The genetic ancestry cluster associated with self-reported Caucasian donors included 81% of the roughly 360 genotyped donors. Across approximately 420 genotyped donors of the cohort, an average of approximately 200,000 unique TCR beta nucleotide sequences per donor were sequenced, and 15% to 20% of those sequences were non-productive. In a later analysis, previously published TCR beta repertoires from about 640 donors were re-analyzed and high-resolution HLA genotyping was added so that TCR occurrence patterns could be studied. Besides the first cohort of around 670 subjects, a separate validation cohort made up of 120 or so different subjects was used. A few DR-DQ haplotypes were treated as single units for association and clustering because of strong linkage in the cohort. Typing coverage varied by locus: roughly 620-640 donors for A, B, C, DRB1 and DQB1; 522 for DQA1; about 600 for DPA1; 400 to 480 for DPB1. About 300 gigabases of sequencing data and some 85 million unique TCR sequences were included in an early release covering about 700 HLA-typed donors. Rather than using new phenotypic data, the later analysis identified candidate immune exposures from TCR beta sequences and from how often those sequences occurred across donors. HLA typing covered class I and class II loci at four-digit resolution. The study profiled the T cell repertoires of approximately 700 subjects by immunosequencing and related them to cytomegalovirus serostatus. The study combined high-throughput TCR immunosequencing, statistical association of individual TCRs with disease status, and machine learning to predict cytomegalovirus infection status. All discovery cohort repertoires had been generated on a single sequencing platform. A later genetic analysis used genome-wide SNP genotypes for about three fifths of the 666 donors, treating that subset as a discovery cohort. Donor age, sex, ethnicity and CMV serostatus were collected together with the repertoire data. In an earlier analysis of 550 to 700 of the donors, high-throughput TCR beta sequencing was used to judge whether each TCR beta V gene segment behaved as functional or pseudogenic.

Library creation used the immunoSEQ multiplex PCR assay. A mixture of 60 forward primers for TCR Vbeta segments and 13 reverse primers for TCR Jbeta segments was used in the multiplex PCR. The CDR3 region of rearranged TCR beta genes was amplified from genomic DNA with a multiplex PCR assay. On the Illumina HiSeq System, the amplified TCR beta libraries were sequenced as 87-base-pair reads. The paper's processing steps were these. Across the roughly 640 repertoires, a later analysis counted 78 million or so unique TCR beta chains, approximately 10 million of which were shared by at least two donors. To remove PCR and sequencing errors, raw reads were error-corrected and collapsed into unique sequences using a nearest-neighbor algorithm that merged closely related sequences. CDR3 sequences were aligned to IMGT reference sequences to assign V, D and J gene segments. Each retained sequence needed at least a six-nucleotide match to both a V gene segment and a J gene segment. Rearrangements were called productive when the CDR3 lacked stop codons and stayed in frame with V and J; all others were non-productive. CDR3 was defined according to IMGT convention as the region running from the second conserved V-encoded cysteine to the conserved J-encoded phenylalanine. In an earlier analysis of approximately 500 of the donors, sequences lacking an unambiguous match to a single V gene segment were excluded. In an earlier analysis of 450 to 750 of the donors, a V segment was called functional when productive rearrangements were above 56.7%, and segregating when the standard deviation between donors exceeded 5%. To diagnose cytomegalovirus status from the catalog of TCR beta chain sequences, a statistical classification framework was built. In a later analysis, V and J genes were assigned by comparing TCR nucleotide sequences against IMGT/GENE-DB human TR gene sequences. The TCRdist pipeline was used in a later analysis to assign CDR3 sequences and most-parsimonious VDJ recombination scenarios. A later analysis defined each TCR beta chain by its CDR3 amino acid sequence plus V-gene family, and excluded reads lacking a unique V-gene family. As a way to deal with suspected cross-contamination and a sequencing artifact, a later analysis dropped 450 to 700 nucleotide sequences that were highly shared and had low generation probability. In a later analysis, a clonal expansion index was calculated for each public chain from normalized within-repertoire ranks of inferred template counts. In a later analysis, generation probabilities were computed using a VDJ recombination model fitted to out-of-frame rearrangements, and the results were checked against IGoR. In a later analysis, TCR-TCR, TCR-HLA and TCR-CMV co-occurrence was scored with hypergeometric tests, and a repertoire-size bias correction was applied to TCR pairs. In a later analysis, false discovery rates were estimated by permuting HLA or CMV assignments 20 times. A later analysis grouped co-occurring TCRs with DBSCAN, adding TCRdist sequence similarity when clustering within HLA-allele-positive subsets. Repertoires with fewer than 30,000 or more than 120,000 public chains, plus five repertoires with anomalous nucleotide sharing, were excluded from co-occurrence clustering. The immuneACCESS repertoire file appears here via TCRdb, limited to in-frame rearrangements. These files lack a portion of the clones; in checked studies, under half of the deficit traces to unresolved V genes, and the cause of the others is not known. The V and J calls and the clone size are those of that table, but D and trimming were determined from the DNA. For this sample there are some 140,000 clones; 70% to 80% appear just once. The leading ten clones occupy around 4.1% of the sample.

The research as a whole found: In a later analysis, the rate of TCR association differed among HLA loci, with DRB1 alleles having the most associated TCRs and HLA-C alleles having the fewest. Assigning TCR associations to individual alleles was difficult when HLA alleles, especially DR and DQ, strongly co-occurred. Immune exposure information for the cohort was limited to CMV serostatus. In an earlier analysis of approximately 600 of the donors, most TCR beta V segments were observed in productive rearrangements about 90% or about 30% of the time, broadly matching IMGT annotations. A later analysis reported that several top co-occurrence clusters appeared linked to parvovirus B19, influenza, CMV and Epstein-Barr virus. At a false discovery rate of 0.05, a later analysis linked about 17,000 TCR beta sequences to specific HLA alleles. The cohort was sequenced for TCR beta chains only, and without alpha or paired-chain data the features that could be detected were limited. Cytomegalovirus status was reported to be diagnosed by the classifier with high specificity and sensitivity in both the original and validation cohorts. The authors suggested that the approach could potentially be generalized to other disease states and immunological phenotypes. HLA typing was unavailable for some donors at each locus, so association tests used only the typed subset. Correlated functional status among segregating V segments might reflect linkage disequilibrium, but an unknown experimental factor could not be ruled out. The 87-base-pair reads could not distinguish some IMGT-functional V segments, including TRBV6-2 and TRBV6-3, so those segments were excluded. Most TCR sequences were seen in very few donors, while some public TCRs were found in many individuals. The study gave a list of 150 to 200 TCR beta chains associated with cytomegalovirus. Roughly uniform sequencing depth across donors was assumed in presence/absence analyses, although this assumption may not hold. In a later analysis, most CMV-associated TCR beta chains were found to appear HLA-restricted, with HLA associations seemingly driven largely by CMV exposure. In vitro tests confirmed that a few of the cytomegalovirus-associated TCR beta chains recognize cytomegalovirus antigens. A cluster of highly shared sequence variants was judged likely to be a technical artifact of the sequencing pipeline. Roughly 17 rarely observed V segments, including chromosome 9 orphons, were excluded from the earlier analysis of 550 to 700 of the donors because counts were too low. In a later analysis, HLA-associated TCR beta chains were found to be more clonally expanded and to have lower generation probabilities than equally common non-associated chains. According to a later genetic analysis, donors in an Asian-associated ancestry cluster had fewer N-insertions in productive TCRs than the roughly 660-donor mean. A further reported finding was that TCR beta sequences accurately predicted the HLA-A and HLA-B alleles for most subjects in the first cohort. In a later genetic analysis, a missense DCLRE1C variant was associated with V-gene and J-gene trimming of TCR beta chains, and the association was replicated in an independent cohort.

As encoded in the germline V gene, CDR1 is SQVTM while CDR2 is ANQGSEA. Trimming removed 4 bases from V and 3 bases from J, leaving 12 bases between the germline ends. Its CDR3 holds 13 amino acids, cysteine through phenylalanine. Only the CDR3 region is kept as DNA, spanning 39 bases read in frame from base 1. The cohort was made up of 650 to 700 healthy bone marrow donors. Cohort members were all nominally healthy when sampled, although unrecorded immune exposures were likely present. The donor was CMV seronegative and was included in the group of about 400 seronegative cohort members. Every donor gave a peripheral blood sample, and the peripheral blood mononuclear cells from that sample were used for TCR beta sequencing. The Qiagen DNeasy Blood Extraction Kit was used to extract genomic DNA from the blood cell samples. Comment on this clone: Its antigen is still unknown. No base quality information exists; no much larger clone differs at one position.

This sequence was found in a woman in her 40s in good health and CMV-seronegative. The V and J segments used are TRBV29-1 and TRBJ2-5; TRBD1 might be the D gene, on 6 matching bases. Sequenced sample: PBMCs. The CDR3 region reads CSVGVAGEETQYF. The nucleotide sequence is TGCAGCGTTGGGGTGGCAGGGGAAGAGACCCAGTACTTC.